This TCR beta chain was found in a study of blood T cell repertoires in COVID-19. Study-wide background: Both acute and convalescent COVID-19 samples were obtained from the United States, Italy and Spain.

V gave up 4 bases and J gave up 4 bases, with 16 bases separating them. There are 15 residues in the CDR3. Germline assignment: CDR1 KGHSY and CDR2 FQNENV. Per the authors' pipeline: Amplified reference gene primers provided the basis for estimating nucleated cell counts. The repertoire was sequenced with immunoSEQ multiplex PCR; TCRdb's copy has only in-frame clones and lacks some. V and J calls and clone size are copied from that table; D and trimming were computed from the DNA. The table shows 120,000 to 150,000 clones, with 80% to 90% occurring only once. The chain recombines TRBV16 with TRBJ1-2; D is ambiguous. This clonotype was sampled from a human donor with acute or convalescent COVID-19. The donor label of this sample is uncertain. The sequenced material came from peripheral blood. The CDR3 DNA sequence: TGTGCCAGCAGCCTCCCTCGACTGATTCCCTATGGCTACACCTTC. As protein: CASSLPRLIPYGYTF.